These 17 T cell receptor beta chains were all obtained from the same sample, sequenced in a study of blood T cells in healthy people across ages. Next came a second PCR, run for about 6 to 12 cycles, which used a sample-barcoded 5' primer along with a J-beta primer mix. TCRdb recomputed calls from the 5' RACE reads with MiXCR, one row per CDR3 protein. The sample lists around 970,000 distinct CDR3 sequences; around 54% were seen once. The sample consisted of blood. Receptors originate from an older woman in good health.

The J gene is TRBJ2-2, the V gene TRBV2; D is uncertain. V lost 7 bases, J lost 2 bases, and 17 bases lay in between. The CDR3 has 16 residues. Germline V CDR1 and CDR2: SNHLY, FYNNEI. The CDR3 reads CASTRGRGGNTGELFF. The CDR3 bases are TGTGCCAGCACCCGAGGACGAGGCGGAAACACCGGGGAGCTGTTTTTT.

V and J are TRBV15 and TRBJ2-3, with D possibly being TRBD1 (6 bases). V was trimmed by 3 bases and J by 4 bases, leaving 14 bases between them. Germline CDR1 is LNHNV and CDR2 is YYDKDF (reference sequence). CDR3 length: 15 residues. The DNA of the CDR3 is TGTGCCACCAGCAGCCGTGACAGGCCTCCAGATACGCAGTATTTT. It encodes CATSSRDRPPDTQYF.

This chain uses TRBV30 with TRBJ1-2; maybe TRBD1 (6 bases). Germline CDR1 GTSNPN, CDR2 SVGIG (reference sequence). V dropped 4 bases and J dropped 2 bases, with 14 bases sitting between them. The CDR3 consists of 14 residues. The CDR3 sequence is CAWTNDRNNYGYTF. For the CDR3, the DNA is TGTGCCTGGACAAACGACAGGAACAACTATGGCTACACCTTC.

The V call is TRBV6-2 or TRBV6-3, the J call TRBJ2-7; D call uncertain. Looked up from germline, CDR1 is MNHEY and CDR2 is SVGEGT. Trimming pared 2 bases from V and 5 bases from J, leaving 13 bases between. The length of the CDR3 is 14 residues. CDR3 DNA: TGTGCCAGCAGTTACCTTATCAGGCTCAACGAGCAGTACTTC. Its protein is CASSYLIRLNEQYF.

This clonotype appeared a few times. The chain employs TRBV29-1 and TRBJ2-3; D uncertain. V lost 5 bases to trimming and J lost 8 bases, with 8 bases between them. The CDR3 loop spans 10 amino acids. In germline, CDR1 is SQVTM, CDR2 ANQGSEA. The CDR3 protein is CSVRSGTQYF. CDR3 in DNA: TGCAGCGTTAGGTCTGGTACGCAGTATTTT.

The chain combines TRBV5-6 with TRBJ1-1, with D maybe TRBD1 (5 bases). CDR1 is SGHDT, CDR2 YYEEEE, per germline. The CDR3 spans 13 residues. The V end lost 3 bases, the J end lost 6 bases, and 12 bases lay between the germline ends. CDR3 DNA sequence: TGTGCCAGCAGCTACAGGTACGGGTCTGAAGCTTTCTTT. Its translation is CASSYRYGSEAFF.

CDR3 sequence: CASSPHWKQYF. For the CDR3, the DNA is TGTGCCAGCAGCCCACACTGGAAGCAGTACTTC. The V and J genes are TRBV2 and TRBJ2-7; D unresolved. The CDR3 extends over 11 amino acids. Deletions cut 6 bases from V and 8 bases from J, with 11 bases between. The germline V gene has CDR1 SNHLY and CDR2 FYNNEI.

This clonotype was seen only a few times. The gene calls are TRBV10-1 and TRBJ2-5; D is unclear. This CDR3 region has 12 residues. Germline-derived CDR1 and CDR2 are WNHNN and SYGVQD (reference sequence). V gave up 0 bases and J gave up 5 bases, with 4 bases separating them. The CDR3 sequence is CASSESSETQYF. DNA for the CDR3: TGCGCCAGCAGTGAGTCCTCGGAGACCCAGTACTTC.

This rearrangement joins TRBV7-2 to TRBJ2-3; 7 bases are a match to TRBD1. J lost 3 bases, V lost 2 bases, and 11 bases had no gene match. Germline-derived CDR1 and CDR2 are SGHTA and FQGNSA. The CDR3 runs to 17 residues. CDR3 nucleotides: TGTGCCAGCAGCTTATTCCATCGACAGGGTTGGACAGATACGCAGTATTTT. This codes for CASSLFHRQGWTDTQYF. Variable domain in full (rest from reference TRBV7-2 and TRBJ2-3): GAGVSQSPSNKVTEKGKDVELRCDPISGHTALYWYRQSLGQGLEFLIYFQGNSAPDKSGLPSDRFSAERTGGSVSTLTIQRTQQEDSAVYLCASSLFHRQGWTDTQYFGPGTRLTVL.

A word on this clonotype: Being one base from a much bigger clone, this may be a read error. The CDR3 sequence: CSVRRVTTGTQYF. CDR3 DNA: TGCAGCGTCAGGAGGGTGACGACAGGTACGCAGTATTTT. The rearrangement links TRBV29-1 to TRBJ2-3; D may correspond to TRBD1 or TRBD2 (6 bases each). The CDR3 contains 13 residues. Germline V CDR1 and CDR2: SQVTM, ANQGSEA.

The V call is TRBV3-1, the J call TRBJ2-4; 10 bases map to TRBD2. The closer fit of TRBJ2-7 to the DNA end suggests the J call may be wrong. From germline, CDR1 is LGHDT and CDR2 YNNKEL (reference sequence). The CDR3 is 14 amino acids. CDR3 DNA: TGTGCCAGCAGATGGGCTAGCGGGAGCTTCGAGCAGTACTTC. Its protein is CASRWASGSFEQYF.

This clonotype has only one observation. This chain uses TRBV3-1 with TRBJ2-1, with 8 bases aligning to TRBD1. The CDR3 has 13 residues. Germline assignment: CDR1 LGHDT and CDR2 YNNKEL (reference sequence). V lost 7 bases, J lost 5 bases, and 4 bases stayed unmatched. The CDR3 bases are TGTGCCAGCAACCAGGGGGCGAACAATGAGCAGTTCTTC. It is translated as CASNQGANNEQFF.

For the CDR3, the DNA is TGCAGCGTTCCCTTGGGACTAGCGGGAGGGCCCCCAGATACGCAGTATTTT. It codes for CSVPLGLAGGPPDTQYF. V and J are TRBV29-1 and TRBJ2-3; 16 bases align to TRBD2. V dropped 5 bases and J dropped 4; count of bases not matched to a gene: 9. Germline CDR1 and CDR2: SQVTM and ANQGSEA. CDR3 length: 17 amino acids.

There are a few counts of this clonotype. This chain joins TRBV12-3 or TRBV12-4 and TRBJ2-3; TRBD2 agrees at 7 bases. This CDR3 is 14 amino acids long. V trimming: 7 bases; J trimming: 2 bases; junction bases outside the gene matches: 6. CDR3 residues: CASTLTSDTDTQYF. Written as DNA, the CDR3 is TGTGCCAGCACACTCACTAGCGACACAGATACGCAGTATTTT.

This sequence joins TRBV9 and TRBJ1-2; D is uncertain. Germline lookup yields CDR1 SGDLS and CDR2 YYNGEE. V lost 4 bases, J lost 5 bases, and 12 bases lay in between. The CDR3 has 13 amino acids. The CDR3 is CASSRVAPYGYTF. The CDR3 DNA reads TGTGCCAGCAGCCGGGTGGCCCCTTATGGCTACACCTTC.

This clonotype was seen a single time. This sequence joins TRBV4-2 and TRBJ2-7; 10 bases agree with TRBD1. With the DNA end fitting TRBJ2-4 better, the J assignment may be wrong. This CDR3 is 20 amino acids long. Germline values: CDR1 LGHNA, CDR2 YNFKEQ. This CDR3 is CASSQQFDRGQFRAKNIQYF. The CDR3 region has the DNA TGTGCCAGCAGCCAACAATTCGACAGGGGGCAATTCAGGGCCAAAAACATTCAGTACTTC.

The J gene is TRBJ2-5, the V gene TRBV9; the match to TRBD2 covers 14 bases. Germline trimming cut 3 bases from V and 5 bases from J; bases unmatched to any gene: 6. Germline V lookup: CDR1 SGDLS, CDR2 YYNGEE. CDR3 length: 16 amino acids. CDR3 nucleotides: TGTGCCAGCAGCGCCGGGACTAGCGGGAGCGGGGAGACCCAGTACTTC. Its protein product is CASSAGTSGSGETQYF.